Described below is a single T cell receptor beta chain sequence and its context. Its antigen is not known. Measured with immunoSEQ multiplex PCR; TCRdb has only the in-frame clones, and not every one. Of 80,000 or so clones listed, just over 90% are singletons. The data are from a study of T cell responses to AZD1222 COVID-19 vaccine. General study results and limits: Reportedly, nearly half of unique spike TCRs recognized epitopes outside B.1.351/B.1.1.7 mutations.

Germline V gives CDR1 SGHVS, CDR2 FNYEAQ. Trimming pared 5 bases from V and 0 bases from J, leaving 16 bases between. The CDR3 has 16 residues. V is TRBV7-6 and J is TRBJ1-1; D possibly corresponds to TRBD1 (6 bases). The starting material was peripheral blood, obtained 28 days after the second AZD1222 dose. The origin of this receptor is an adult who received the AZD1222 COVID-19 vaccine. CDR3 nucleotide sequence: TGTGCCAGCAGCATAAAGGGACACCCCATGAACACTGAAGCTTTCTTT. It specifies CASSIKGHPMNTEAFF.